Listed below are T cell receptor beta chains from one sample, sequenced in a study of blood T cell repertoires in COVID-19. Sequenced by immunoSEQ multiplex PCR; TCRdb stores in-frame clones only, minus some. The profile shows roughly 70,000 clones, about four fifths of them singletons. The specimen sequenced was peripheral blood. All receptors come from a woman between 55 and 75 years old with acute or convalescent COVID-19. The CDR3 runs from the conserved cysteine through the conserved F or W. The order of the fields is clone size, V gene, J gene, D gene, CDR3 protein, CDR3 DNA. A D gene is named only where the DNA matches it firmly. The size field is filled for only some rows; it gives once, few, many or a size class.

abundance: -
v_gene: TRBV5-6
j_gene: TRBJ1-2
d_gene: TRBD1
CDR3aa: CASSPDRAQINYGYTF
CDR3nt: TGTGCCAGCAGCCCGGACAGGGCCCAAATAAACTATGGCTACACCTTC

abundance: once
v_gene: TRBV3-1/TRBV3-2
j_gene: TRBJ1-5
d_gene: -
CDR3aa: CASSVQNSNQPQHF
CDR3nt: TGTGCCAGCAGCGTCCAGAATAGCAATCAGCCCCAGCATTTT

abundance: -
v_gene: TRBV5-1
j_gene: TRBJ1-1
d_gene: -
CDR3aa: CASSLFPGSTEAFF
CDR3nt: TGCGCCAGCAGCTTGTTTCCGGGGAGCACTGAAGCTTTCTTT

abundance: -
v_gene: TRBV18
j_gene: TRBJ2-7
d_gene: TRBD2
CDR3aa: CASSPAGDEQYF
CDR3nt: TGTGCCAGCTCACCGGCGGGAGACGAGCAGTACTTC

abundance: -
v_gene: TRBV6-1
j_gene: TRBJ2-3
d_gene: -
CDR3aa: CASSEGGAGWGTQYF
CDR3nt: TGTGCCAGCAGTGAAGGTGGCGCGGGTTGGGGAACGCAGTATTTT

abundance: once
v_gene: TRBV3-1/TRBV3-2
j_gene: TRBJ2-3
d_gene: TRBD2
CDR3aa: CASSHGLAGGADTQYF
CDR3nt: TGTGCCAGCAGCCACGGCCTAGCGGGGGGAGCAGATACGCAGTATTTT

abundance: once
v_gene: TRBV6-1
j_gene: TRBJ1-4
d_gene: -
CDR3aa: CASSVRFNEKLFF
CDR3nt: TGTGCCAGCAGTGTGAGGTTTAATGAAAAACTGTTTTTT

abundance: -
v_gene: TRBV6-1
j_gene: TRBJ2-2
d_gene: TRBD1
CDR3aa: CASSEGQGLRTGELFF
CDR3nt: TGTGCCAGCAGTGAGGGACAGGGGCTAAGGACCGGGGAGCTGTTTTTT

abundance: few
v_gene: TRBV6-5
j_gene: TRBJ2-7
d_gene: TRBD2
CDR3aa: CAVERLAGVHEQYF
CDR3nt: TGTGCCGTGGAGAGACTAGCGGGGGTCCACGAGCAGTACTTC

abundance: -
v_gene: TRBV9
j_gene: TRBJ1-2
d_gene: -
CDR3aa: CASSPQVLYGYTF
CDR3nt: TGTGCCAGCAGCCCACAGGTACTCTATGGCTACACCTTC

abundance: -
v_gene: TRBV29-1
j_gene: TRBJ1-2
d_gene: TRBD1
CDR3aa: CSFDRGISYTF
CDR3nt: TGCAGCTTCGACAGGGGGATAAGCTACACCTTC

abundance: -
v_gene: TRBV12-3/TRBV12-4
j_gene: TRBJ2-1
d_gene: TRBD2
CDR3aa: CASSFNALAEFF
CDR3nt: TGTGCCAGCAGTTTTAATGCCCTAGCGGAGTTCTTC

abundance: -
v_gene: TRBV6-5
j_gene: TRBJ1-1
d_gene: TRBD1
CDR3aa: CASSFGQVNTEAFF
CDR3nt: TGTGCCAGCAGTTTCGGACAGGTGAACACTGAAGCTTTCTTT

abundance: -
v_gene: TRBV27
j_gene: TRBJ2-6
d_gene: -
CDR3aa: CASSSAMGANVLTF
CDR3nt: TGTGCCAGCAGTTCCGCTATGGGGGCCAACGTCCTGACTTTC

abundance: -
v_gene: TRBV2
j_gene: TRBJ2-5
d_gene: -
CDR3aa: CASSVQETQYF
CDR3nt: TGTGCCAGCAGTGTACAAGAGACCCAGTACTTC

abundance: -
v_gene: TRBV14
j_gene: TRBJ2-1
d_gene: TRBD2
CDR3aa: CASSPFSGGGNEQFF
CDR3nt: TGTGCCAGCAGCCCCTTTAGCGGGGGGGGAAATGAGCAGTTCTTC

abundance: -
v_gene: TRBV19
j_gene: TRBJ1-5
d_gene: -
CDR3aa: CASSIRTNQPQHF
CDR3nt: TGTGCCAGTAGTATCCGGACAAATCAGCCCCAGCATTTT

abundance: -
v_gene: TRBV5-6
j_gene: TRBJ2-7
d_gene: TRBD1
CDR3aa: CASSGDRGNTYEQYF
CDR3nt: TGTGCCAGCAGCGGGGACAGGGGCAACACCTACGAGCAGTACTTC

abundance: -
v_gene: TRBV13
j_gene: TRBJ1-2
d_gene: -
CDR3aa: CASSLGYRAANGYTF
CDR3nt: TGTGCCAGCAGCTTAGGATACAGGGCGGCCAATGGCTACACCTTC

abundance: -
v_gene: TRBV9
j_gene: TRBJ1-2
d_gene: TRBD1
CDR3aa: CASSKGGTGDGYTF
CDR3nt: TGTGCCAGCAGCAAGGGCGGGACAGGCGATGGCTACACCTTC

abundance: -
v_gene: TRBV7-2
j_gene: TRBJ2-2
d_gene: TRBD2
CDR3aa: CASSKVGGGTGELFF
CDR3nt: TGTGCCAGCAGCAAAGTGGGCGGGGGGACGGGGGAGCTGTTTTTT

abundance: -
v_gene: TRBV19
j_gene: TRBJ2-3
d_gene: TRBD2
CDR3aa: CASSSRGGGSDTQYF
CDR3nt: TGTGCCAGTAGCTCCCGGGGGGGCGGATCAGATACGCAGTATTTT

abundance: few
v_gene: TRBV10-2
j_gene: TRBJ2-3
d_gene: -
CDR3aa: CASSDPPGNTQYF
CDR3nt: TGCGCCAGCAGTGACCCTCCGGGTAACACGCAGTATTTT

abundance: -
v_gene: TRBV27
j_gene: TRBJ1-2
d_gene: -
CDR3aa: CASSFRLSTGLSGYTF
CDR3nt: TGTGCCAGCAGTTTCCGATTGAGCACAGGGTTGAGTGGCTACACCTTC

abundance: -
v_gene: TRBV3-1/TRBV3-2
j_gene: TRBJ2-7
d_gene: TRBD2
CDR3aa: CASSQVVAGGRSHEQYF
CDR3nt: TGTGCCAGCAGCCAAGTGGTAGCGGGGGGGCGTTCCCACGAGCAGTACTTC

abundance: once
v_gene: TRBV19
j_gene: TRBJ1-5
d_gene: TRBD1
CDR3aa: CASSPRQQGAWQPQHF
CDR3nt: TGTGCCAGTAGTCCCAGGCAGCAGGGGGCATGGCAGCCCCAGCATTTT